This record concerns one T cell receptor (beta chain) sequence. Its antigen is currently not known. No much larger clone is present one base from it, and per-base qualities are unavailable. V and J are truncated by 2 bases and 6 bases respectively, leaving an intervening sequence of 14 bases. From the cysteine through the phenylalanine, the CDR3 covers 15 amino acids. The entry retains the CDR3 DNA only, 45 bases that are in frame from base 1. The germline V gene encodes CDR1 MNHNY and CDR2 SVGAGI (reference sequence). The CDR3 regions of human TCRbeta chains were analyzed by immunosequencing. As for how the authors treated the data: Repertoire TCRs were matched against a reference library of SARS-CoV-2-specific TCRs generated with the MIRA antigen-specificity platform. Breadth was defined as the fraction of unique TCRs that were SARS-CoV-2-associated. Depth was defined as the fraction of total T cells that were SARS-CoV-2-associated. Each spike-specific TCR was assigned to its reactive spike region and to a CD4 or CD8 class using the MIRA data. Log10-transformed breadth and depth values were compared by one-way ANOVA with Sidak's multiple comparisons tests. Not all clones reach the TCRdb copy of this immuneACCESS table, which keeps in-frame sequences only. Checked studies attribute under half of the gap to unresolved V genes and leave the rest unexplained. The V and J calls and clone size come from that table; D and trimming were worked out from the DNA. The sample table lists about 140,000 clones, about 91% of them with a count of one. In total, the top ten clones hold roughly 3.5% of the sample.

In the paper's terms, the time point label means: about 28 days (+/-7) after the second vaccine dose. Because spike-specific TCR depth and breadth did not differ between the two schedules, AZD1222 recipients who got a second dose at roughly 4 weeks were pooled with those who got a second dose at roughly 12 weeks. Vaccinee samples were obtained from the UK trials COV001 and COV002, which included a single-blind randomized controlled phase 2/3 trial of AZD1222 (ChAdOx1 nCoV-19) in healthy adults. Trial participant PBMC samples were collected at day 0 and day 28 after the second dose for TCRbeta chain sequencing. The sample belongs to a study of T cell responses to AZD1222 COVID-19 vaccine (dated by TCRdb to the early 2020s). Background on the whole study: A total of 233 trial participants underwent TCR sequencing, of whom 207 received two doses of AZD1222 and some 25 received two doses of the MenACWY control vaccine. Trial participants were enrolled by age into subgroups of 18-55, 56-69 and 70-plus years, and about 150, 27 and 61 TCR-sequenced participants, respectively, were included in these subgroups. Broader findings and caveats from the paper: Vaccine-associated CD4 TCRs spanned the whole spike protein, with dominant responses in regions 160-218 and 743-854. Conclusions about previously exposed vaccinees are limited, since just six AZD1222 recipients were seropositive for SARS-CoV-2 at baseline. Spike-specific TCR breadth and depth rose significantly after two AZD1222 doses compared with day 0 and with MenACWY recipients. Because no samples from the day 14 peak response were available, repertoires could be characterized only after the peak T cell response. Participants were mostly white British and included more females than males, and it was suggested by the authors that clonal diversity may have been underestimated. The 56-69-year group was small, and its depth increase did not reach significance, likely because of low power. Reportedly, almost half of the unique spike-specific TCRs recognized epitopes lying outside the regions that are mutated in the B.1.351 and B.1.1.7 variants.

Rearrangement joined TRBV6-6 to TRBJ2-1, with no D gene named confidently. The TCR comes from an adult who received the AZD1222 COVID-19 vaccine. Sample: peripheral blood, taken 28 days after the second AZD1222 dose. Read as DNA, the sequence is TGTGCCAGCAGTTACGATCGGAACCCCCGCAATGAGCAGTTCTTC. The translation is CASSYDRNPRNEQFF.